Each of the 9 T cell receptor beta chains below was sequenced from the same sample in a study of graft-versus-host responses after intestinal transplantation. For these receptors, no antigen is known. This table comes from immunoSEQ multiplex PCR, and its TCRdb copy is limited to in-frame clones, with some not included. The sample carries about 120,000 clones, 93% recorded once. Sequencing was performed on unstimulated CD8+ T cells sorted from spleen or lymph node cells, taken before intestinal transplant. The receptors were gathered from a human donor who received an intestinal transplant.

CDR3 DNA sequence: TGTGCCAGCAGCTCGTCCGGGACACGTTACGAGCAGTACTTC. Translating gives CASSSSGTRYEQYF. The J gene is TRBJ2-7, the V gene TRBV7-9; tentative D call: TRBD1 (6 bases). Per the germline V gene, CDR1 is SEHNR and CDR2 is FQNEAQ (reference sequence). The CDR3 is 14 amino acids. Trimming pared 4 bases from V and 4 bases from J, leaving 14 bases between.

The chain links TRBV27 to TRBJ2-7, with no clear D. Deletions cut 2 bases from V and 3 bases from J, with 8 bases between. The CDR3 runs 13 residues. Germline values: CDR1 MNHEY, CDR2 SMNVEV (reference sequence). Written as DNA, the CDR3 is TGTGCCAGCAGTTTAGGGCCAGACTACGAGCAGTACTTC. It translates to CASSLGPDYEQYF.

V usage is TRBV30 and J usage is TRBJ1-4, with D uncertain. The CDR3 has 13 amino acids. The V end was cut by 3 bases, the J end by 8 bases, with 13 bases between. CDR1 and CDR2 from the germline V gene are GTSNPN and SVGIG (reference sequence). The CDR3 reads CAWSHSRQEKLFF. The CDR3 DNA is TGTGCCTGGAGCCACTCACGCCAGGAAAAACTGTTTTTT. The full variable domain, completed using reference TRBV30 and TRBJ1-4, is SQTIHQWPATLVQPVGSPLSLECTVEGTSNPNLYWYRQAAGRGLQLLFYSVGIGQISSEVPQNLSASRPQDRQFILSSKKLLLSDSGFYLCAWSHSRQEKLFFGSGTQLSVL.

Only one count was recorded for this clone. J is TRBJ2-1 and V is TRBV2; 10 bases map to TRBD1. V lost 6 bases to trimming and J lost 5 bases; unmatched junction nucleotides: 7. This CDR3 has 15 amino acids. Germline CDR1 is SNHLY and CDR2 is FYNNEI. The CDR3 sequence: CASRLPGTGDNEQFF. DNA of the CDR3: TGTGCCAGCAGGCTCCCGGGGACAGGGGACAATGAGCAGTTCTTC.

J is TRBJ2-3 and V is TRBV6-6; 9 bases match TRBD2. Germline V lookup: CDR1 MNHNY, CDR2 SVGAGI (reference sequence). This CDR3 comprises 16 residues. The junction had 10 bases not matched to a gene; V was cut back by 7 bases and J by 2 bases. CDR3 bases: TGTGCCAGCACCCCCTCCAAGCGGGAGGCCACAGATACGCAGTATTTT. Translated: CASTPSKREATDTQYF.

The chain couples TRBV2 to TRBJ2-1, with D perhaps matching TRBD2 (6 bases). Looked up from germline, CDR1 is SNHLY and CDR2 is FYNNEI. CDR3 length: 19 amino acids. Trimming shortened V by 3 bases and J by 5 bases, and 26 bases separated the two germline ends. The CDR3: CASSELVADDYKPDNEQFF. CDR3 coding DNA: TGTGCCAGCAGTGAGCTGGTAGCGGACGATTACAAACCAGACAATGAGCAGTTCTTC.

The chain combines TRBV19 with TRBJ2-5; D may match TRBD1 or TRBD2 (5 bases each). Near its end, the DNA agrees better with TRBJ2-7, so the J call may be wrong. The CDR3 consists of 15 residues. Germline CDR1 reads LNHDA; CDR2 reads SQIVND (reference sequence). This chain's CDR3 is CASSPGGRASYEQYF. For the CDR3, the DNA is TGTGCCAGTAGTCCCGGAGGCAGGGCGTCCTACGAGCAGTACTTC.

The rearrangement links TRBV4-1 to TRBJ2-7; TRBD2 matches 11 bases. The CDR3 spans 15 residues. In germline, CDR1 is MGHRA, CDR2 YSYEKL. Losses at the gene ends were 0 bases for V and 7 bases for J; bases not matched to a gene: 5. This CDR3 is CASSQELAGAGEQYF. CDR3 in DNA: TGCGCCAGCAGCCAAGAACTAGCGGGAGCGGGGGAGCAGTACTTC.

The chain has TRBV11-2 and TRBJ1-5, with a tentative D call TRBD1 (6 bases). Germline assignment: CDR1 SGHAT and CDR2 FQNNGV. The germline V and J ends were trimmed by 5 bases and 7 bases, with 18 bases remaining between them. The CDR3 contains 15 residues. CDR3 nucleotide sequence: TGTGCCAGCAGCACCGATTACAGGGAGATGCAGCCCCAGCATTTT. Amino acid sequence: CASSTDYREMQPQHF.